Listed below are T cell receptor beta chains from one sample, sequenced in a study of blood T cell repertoires in COVID-19. Sequencing used immunoSEQ multiplex PCR; TCRdb keeps in-frame clones, though not all of them. Of 200,000 to 300,000 clones in the sample, more than 75% were seen once. The sample taken for sequencing was peripheral blood. These receptors were obtained from a woman between 55 and 75 years old with COVID-19, enrolled during active disease. CDR3s include the opening cysteine and the closing phenylalanine or tryptophan. The D gene is left open where the match is weak. Size is stated for part of the rows, as once, few or many counts, or as a class when the clone is expanded.

V: TRBV28
J: TRBJ1-6
size: -
length: 11
D: TRBD1
CDR3: CASSLTGTLHF
DNA: TGTGCCAGCAGTTTGACAGGGACACTCCACTTT

V: TRBV6-5
J: TRBJ1-1
size: -
length: 15
D: -
CDR3: CASSYSWRRQTEAFF
DNA: TGTGCCAGCAGTTACTCTTGGCGGCGACAGACTGAAGCTTTCTTT

V: TRBV3-1/TRBV3-2
J: TRBJ2-3
size: -
length: 17
D: -
CDR3: CASSQEELFGGTDTQYF
DNA: TGTGCCAGCAGCCAAGAGGAGTTGTTCGGGGGCACAGATACGCAGTATTTT

V: TRBV30
J: TRBJ2-7
size: -
length: 15
D: -
CDR3: CAWSVGGTVVEEQYF
DNA: TGTGCCTGGAGTGTTGGCGGGACAGTTGTTGAAGAGCAGTACTTC

V: TRBV20-1
J: TRBJ2-1
size: -
length: 10
D: -
CDR3: CSARERGGFF
DNA: TGCAGTGCTAGAGAAAGAGGGGGGTTCTTC

V: TRBV28
J: TRBJ1-2
size: -
length: 12
D: -
CDR3: CASTTDNYGYTF
DNA: TGTGCCAGCACCACAGACAACTATGGCTACACCTTC

V: TRBV14
J: TRBJ2-3
size: -
length: 15
D: -
CDR3: CASRGLKAGTDTQYF
DNA: TGTGCCAGCAGGGGACTTAAAGCGGGCACAGATACGCAGTATTTT

V: TRBV28
J: TRBJ1-4
size: once
length: 17
D: -
CDR3: CASMGGYLTITNEKLFF
DNA: TGTGCCAGCATGGGGGGATATCTCACCATTACTAATGAAAAACTGTTTTTT

V: TRBV6-4
J: TRBJ2-1
size: -
length: 17
D: TRBD2
CDR3: CASSHRTSSPSYNEQFF
DNA: TGTGCCAGTAGCCACCGGACTAGCAGCCCCTCCTACAATGAGCAGTTCTTC

V: TRBV29-1
J: TRBJ2-2
size: -
length: 13
D: TRBD1
CDR3: CSSRDRGTGELFF
DNA: TGCAGCTCCCGGGACAGGGGAACCGGGGAGCTGTTTTTT

V: TRBV10-3
J: TRBJ2-1
size: -
length: 15
D: -
CDR3: CAISTVPGLDNEQFF
DNA: TGTGCCATCAGCACAGTCCCGGGACTCGACAATGAGCAGTTCTTC

V: TRBV28
J: TRBJ1-1
size: -
length: 15
D: -
CDR3: CASSFSSRGNTEAFF
DNA: TGTGCCAGCAGTTTCTCGTCCAGGGGGAACACTGAAGCTTTCTTT

V: TRBV6-1
J: TRBJ1-2
size: -
length: 16
D: TRBD1
CDR3: CASSEAFPTGLRGYTF
DNA: TGTGCCAGCAGTGAAGCGTTTCCGACAGGGCTTCGTGGCTACACCTTC

V: TRBV6-6
J: TRBJ2-1
size: -
length: 15
D: TRBD2
CDR3: CASSPPGAGGNEQFF
DNA: TGTGCCAGCAGCCCCCCCGGGGCGGGGGGCAATGAGCAGTTCTTC

V: TRBV7-9
J: TRBJ1-1
size: -
length: 16
D: TRBD1
CDR3: CASSLGDRGSNTEAFF
DNA: TGTGCCAGCAGCTTGGGGGACAGGGGGAGTAACACTGAAGCTTTCTTT

V: TRBV30
J: TRBJ1-5
size: once
length: 15
D: -
CDR3: CAWSVQAGSNQPQHF
DNA: TGTGCCTGGAGTGTACAGGCAGGGAGCAATCAGCCCCAGCATTTT

V: TRBV24-1
J: TRBJ1-5
size: -
length: 13
D: TRBD1
CDR3: CATSRQGGEPQHF
DNA: TGTGCCACCAGTCGACAGGGGGGGGAGCCCCAGCATTTT

V: TRBV10-3
J: TRBJ1-6
size: once
length: 14
D: TRBD1
CDR3: CAIRSDRGNSPLHF
DNA: TGTGCCATCAGGTCTGACAGGGGTAATTCACCCCTCCACTTT

V: TRBV7-9
J: TRBJ2-1
size: -
length: 13
D: -
CDR3: CASSYFRENEQFF
DNA: TGTGCCAGCAGCTACTTCAGGGAAAATGAGCAGTTCTTC

V: TRBV11-2
J: TRBJ2-7
size: -
length: 19
D: -
CDR3: CASSSPMWTGGSREGEQYF
DNA: TGTGCCAGCAGCTCCCCTATGTGGACAGGGGGGTCGCGGGAGGGTGAGCAGTACTTC

V: TRBV13
J: TRBJ1-1
size: -
length: 15
D: TRBD1
CDR3: CASSPHRGRNTEAFF
DNA: TGTGCCAGCAGCCCCCACAGGGGTAGAAACACTGAAGCTTTCTTT

V: TRBV3-1/TRBV3-2
J: TRBJ1-1
size: -
length: 14
D: -
CDR3: CASSRTGGRTEAFF
DNA: TGTGCCAGCTCCCGAACCGGGGGGAGGACTGAAGCTTTCTTT

V: TRBV15
J: TRBJ1-2
size: -
length: 16
D: TRBD1
CDR3: CATSRDYRGENYGYTF
DNA: TGTGCCACCAGCAGAGATTACAGGGGCGAGAACTATGGCTACACCTTC

V: TRBV7-8
J: TRBJ1-2
size: -
length: 16
D: -
CDR3: CASSVAQGMVAHGYTF
DNA: TGTGCCAGCAGTGTAGCACAGGGTATGGTGGCGCATGGCTACACCTTC

V: TRBV15
J: TRBJ1-2
size: -
length: 12
D: -
CDR3: CATSRENYGYTF
DNA: TGTGCCACCAGCAGGGAGAACTATGGCTACACCTTC

V: TRBV12-5
J: TRBJ2-1
size: -
length: 17
D: TRBD2
CDR3: CASGLVRSSGTYNEQFF
DNA: TGTGCTAGTGGTTTGGTACGAAGTAGCGGGACGTACAATGAGCAGTTCTTC

V: TRBV5-1
J: TRBJ2-7
size: -
length: 14
D: TRBD2
CDR3: CASSLTGTSVEQYF
DNA: TGCGCCAGCAGCTTGACGGGGACTAGCGTTGAGCAGTACTTC

V: TRBV15
J: TRBJ2-7
size: -
length: 16
D: TRBD1
CDR3: CATSRVRDRGFNEQYF
DNA: TGTGCCACCAGCAGAGTAAGGGACAGGGGGTTTAACGAGCAGTACTTC

V: TRBV21-1
J: TRBJ2-2
size: -
length: 12
D: -
CDR3: CASSTGAGELFF
DNA: TGTGCCAGCAGCACGGGAGCCGGGGAGCTGTTTTTT

V: TRBV9
J: TRBJ1-3
size: -
length: 15
D: TRBD1
CDR3: CASSPRQGNVNTIYF
DNA: TGTGCCAGCAGCCCTCGACAGGGTAACGTTAACACCATATATTTT

V: TRBV7-3
J: TRBJ2-1
size: -
length: 16
D: TRBD2
CDR3: CASSMAGLAVNNEQFF
DNA: TGTGCCAGCAGCATGGCGGGACTAGCGGTAAACAATGAGCAGTTCTTC

V: TRBV14
J: TRBJ2-2
size: once
length: 15
D: -
CDR3: CASSQAYVNTGELFF
DNA: TGTGCCAGCAGCCAAGCCTACGTGAACACCGGGGAGCTGTTTTTT

V: TRBV7-9
J: TRBJ1-1
size: -
length: 16
D: TRBD1
CDR3: CASSRWTGSGNTEAFF
DNA: TGTGCCAGCAGCCGATGGACAGGGTCTGGGAACACTGAAGCTTTCTTT

V: TRBV27
J: TRBJ2-1
size: -
length: 15
D: TRBD1
CDR3: CASSRTGNPYNEQFF
DNA: TGTGCCAGCAGCCGGACAGGCAACCCCTACAATGAGCAGTTCTTC